The source of this T cell receptor (beta chain) is a study of PD-L1 blockade in urothelial cancer. Repertoires were generated with immunoSEQ multiplex PCR, while TCRdb's copy carries only in-frame clones and drops some. The sample has 55,000 to 70,000 clones; about 86% are singletons. The trim removed 6 bases at V and 1 base at J, leaving 5 bases unmatched. CDR3 length equals 15 residues. In germline, CDR1 is MNHNS, CDR2 SASEGT. The specimen was PBMCs, collected around atezolizumab (anti-PD-L1) treatment. The receptor's source is a man aged 50 to 59 with urothelial cancer. V is TRBV6-1 and J is TRBJ2-3, with TRBD2 matching 9 bases. Here the CDR3 reads CASSLAGRGTDTQYF. In DNA, the CDR3 is TGTGCCAGCAGCCTAGCGGGACGGGGCACAGATACGCAGTATTTT.